The next 11 T cell receptor beta chains were all read from a single sample in a study of cytomegalovirus exposure and HLA in healthy donors. PCR employed 60 Vbeta and 13 Jbeta primers. Some clones are missing from TCRdb's copy, which holds only in-frame ones; the method was immunoSEQ multiplex PCR. The sample carries about 140,000 clones, approximately 82% recorded once. The sample was PBMCs. These receptors were taken from a woman between 35 and 50 years old in good health and CMV-seronegative.

This clone was counted between two and nine times. The chain links TRBV11-2 to TRBJ1-1; 9 bases map to TRBD1. V shed 0 bases and J 4 bases; nucleotides not matched to a gene: 3. The CDR3 spans 15 residues. CDR1 is SGHAT and CDR2 is FQNNGV in the germline V gene. CDR3 residues: CASSLEGTGSTEAFF. The DNA of the CDR3 is TGTGCCAGCAGCTTAGAGGGGACAGGGAGCACTGAAGCTTTCTTT.

The chain joins TRBV2 to TRBJ2-4; 9 bases map to TRBD2. The germline V gene encodes CDR1 SNHLY and CDR2 FYNNEI. The CDR3 has 16 residues. The J segment lost 6 bases and the V segment lost 1 base, leaving 7 bases of the junction unmatched. CDR3 protein: CASSEVGAGGPNIQYF. Here the CDR3 DNA reads TGTGCCAGCAGTGAAGTGGGGGCGGGAGGGCCAAACATTCAGTACTTC.

In this sample, this clone turned up a few times. V and J are TRBV27 and TRBJ2-7; TRBD2 matches at 12 bases. This CDR3 is 14 amino acids long. Germline V lookup: CDR1 MNHEY, CDR2 SMNVEV (reference sequence). V lost 6 bases to trimming and J lost 5 bases; unmatched junction nucleotides: 5. CDR3 amino acids: CASRILAGGHEQYF. CDR3 DNA sequence: TGTGCCAGCAGGATACTAGCGGGAGGTCACGAGCAGTACTTC.

This clone appeared a single time. CDR3 bases: TGTGCCATCAGCCGGGACAGGAACACTGAAGCTTTCTTT. It translates to CAISRDRNTEAFF. The chain links TRBV10-3 to TRBJ1-1; the match to TRBD1 covers 7 bases. V shed 6 bases, J shed 1 base, and the junction held 2 bases outside the gene matches. In germline, CDR1 is ENHRY, CDR2 SYGVKD. The length of the CDR3 is 13 residues.

The J gene is TRBJ2-3, the V gene TRBV25-1; the match to TRBD1 covers 7 bases. CDR1 and CDR2 from the germline V gene are MGHDK and SYGVNS. V trimming: 6 bases; J trimming: 3 bases; junction bases outside the gene matches: 3. The CDR3 has 13 residues. The DNA of the CDR3 is TGTGCCAGCAGAGACAGGGTTACAGATACGCAGTATTTT. Translating it yields CASRDRVTDTQYF.

The chain recombines TRBV20-1 with TRBJ2-7; D gene ambiguous. The CDR3 covers 11 residues. Germline-derived CDR1 and CDR2 are DFQATT and SNEGSKA (reference sequence). CDR3: CGQATSYEQYF. DNA of the CDR3: TGCGGGCAGGCGACCTCCTACGAGCAGTACTTC.

This chain connects TRBV5-1 to TRBJ2-2; 10 nucleotides line up with TRBD2. The CDR3 runs to 13 residues. The J segment lost 6 bases and the V segment lost 6 bases, leaving 2 bases of the junction unmatched. Per germline, CDR1 SGHRS and CDR2 YFSETQ. For the CDR3, the DNA is TGCGCCAGCACTAGCGGGAGTGCCGGGGAGCTGTTTTTT. Its protein is CASTSGSAGELFF.

To note about this clone: At one of its ends the junction is not consistent with the germline gene, which may arise from a read error. This chain uses TRBV5-8 with TRBJ2-1; a weak D match, TRBD1 (6 bases). Germline V gene data show CDR1 as SGHTS and CDR2 as YDEGEE. The CDR3 has 13 amino acids. DNA for the CDR3: TGTGCCAGAAGCTTGAGGGGGTTCGGTGAGCAGTTCTTC. This translates into CARSLRGFGEQFF. Based on the CDR3 plus reference TRBV5-8 and TRBJ2-1, the full variable domain is EAGVTQSPTHLIKTRGQQATLRCSPISGHTSVYWYQQALGLGLQFLLWYDEGEERNRGNFPPRFSGRQFPNYSSELNVNALELEDSALYLCARSLRGFGEQFFGPGTRLTVL.

The V and J genes are TRBV28 and TRBJ1-2; D unresolved. The germline V and J ends were trimmed by 5 bases and 8 bases, with 12 bases remaining between them. The CDR3 runs 12 residues. The germline gives CDR1 MDHEN, CDR2 SYDVKM. The CDR3 protein is CASSPSQRGYTF. The CDR3 nucleotides read TGTGCCAGCAGTCCCTCACAGCGGGGCTACACCTTC.

This clone was counted once. The germline gene is not matched at one end of the junction; a read error may be the cause. The chain employs TRBV27 and TRBJ2-7; possible D gene TRBD1, 5 bases. CDR1 MNHEY and CDR2 SMNVEV come from the germline V gene (reference sequence). This CDR3 comprises 13 residues. The CDR3 DNA is TGTGCCAGCGCGTTGCAGGGCCCCTACAAGCAGTACTTC. Residues: CASALQGPYKQYF.

The chain links TRBV2 to TRBJ1-5, with 8 bases fitting TRBD1. Unmatched junction bases numbered 5, after V lost 3 bases and J lost 7 bases. This CDR3 contains 14 residues. Germline assignment: CDR1 SNHLY and CDR2 FYNNEI. CDR3 in amino acids: CASSDRTGWQPQHF. The CDR3 coding sequence is TGTGCCAGCAGTGACCGGACAGGGTGGCAGCCCCAGCATTTT.